This T cell receptor (beta chain) was sequenced during a study of shared clonotypes between healthy human individuals. Participating donors were healthy, HIV-negative adults free of recent acute infections or vaccinations. Measured with immunoSEQ multiplex PCR; TCRdb has only the in-frame clones, and not every one. The table records fewer than 1.6 million clones, about 98.5% of them present only once. This CDR3 spans 14 amino acids. Trimming took off 0 bases at V and 9 bases at J, with 15 bases between the two ends. Per the germline V gene, CDR1 is SGHTS and CDR2 is YDEGEE. The sequenced sample was naive CD4+ T cells sorted from blood. Noted subset: CD45RA+ positively selected. The V gene is TRBV5-8, the J gene TRBJ2-5, with D uncertain. The clonotype was recovered from a man in his thirties or forties in good health. The CDR3 coding sequence is TGTGCCAGCAGCTTGGCGGGCCCCTATGCGGCCCAGTACTTC. It codes for CASSLAGPYAAQYF.